This T cell receptor (beta chain) emerged from a study of blood T cell repertoires in COVID-19. This clone was picked up a small number of times. Sequencing used immunoSEQ multiplex PCR; TCRdb keeps in-frame clones, though not all of them. Of 250,000 to 350,000 clones listed, about 85% are singletons. The CDR3 is made up of 13 amino acids. V lost 6 bases to trimming and J lost 6 bases, with 14 bases between them. The sample consisted of peripheral blood. The V and J genes are TRBV12-3 or TRBV12-4 and TRBJ1-2; perhaps TRBD1 as D (5 bases). The TCR comes from a human donor with COVID-19, enrolled during active disease. The donor label of this sample is uncertain. CDR3 sequence reads: CASRAGTIDGYTF. The CDR3 DNA reads as TGTGCCAGCAGAGCCGGGACTATCGATGGCTACACCTTC.